This is a list of T cell receptor beta chains from one sample in a study of metastatic and nonmetastatic thyroid tumors. TCRdb re-processed the PCR reads through MiXCR. The table has about 30,000 clones, 20% to 25% seen once. Sequences were obtained from blood. Source of these receptors: a female donor with papillary thyroid cancer or a benign thyroid nodule (not recorded which). Some clones in this sample may be carry-over from other donors' samples. CDR3s include the opening cysteine and the closing phenylalanine or tryptophan. The order of the fields is clone size, V gene, D gene, J gene, CDR3 DNA, CDR3 protein. The D gene is left open where the match is weak. The size of a clone is reported for some rows only, either as once, few or many, or as a class for expanded clones.

clone_size: -
v_call: TRBV11-2
d_call: -
j_call: TRBJ2-4
cdr3_nt: TGTGCCAGCAGCCATGGTGGGGGGCTGTGTGACATTCAGTACTTC
cdr3_aa: CASSHGGGLCDIQYF

clone_size: -
v_call: TRBV6-1
d_call: -
j_call: TRBJ2-2
cdr3_nt: TGTGCCAGCAGTATAACAGGGGAGGCCGGGGAGCTGTTTTTT
cdr3_aa: CASSITGEAGELFF

clone_size: -
v_call: TRBV20-1
d_call: -
j_call: TRBJ1-5
cdr3_nt: TGCAGTGTCCGGGACGGGGAGGTGGGTCAGCCCCAGCATTTT
cdr3_aa: CSVRDGEVGQPQHF

clone_size: once
v_call: TRBV7-9
d_call: -
j_call: TRBJ2-7
cdr3_nt: TGTGCCATCAGCGTGGTAGAGGGGGAGACCTACGACCAGTACTTC
cdr3_aa: CAISVVEGETYDQYF

clone_size: medium-sized
v_call: TRBV28
d_call: -
j_call: TRBJ1-3
cdr3_nt: TGTGCCAGCAGTTTAGGGGTCTTCTCTGGAAACACCATATATTTT
cdr3_aa: CASSLGVFSGNTIYF

clone_size: many
v_call: TRBV4-2
d_call: -
j_call: TRBJ1-3
cdr3_nt: TGTGCCAGCAGCCAGCGAAACACCATATATTTT
cdr3_aa: CASSQRNTIYF

clone_size: -
v_call: TRBV19
d_call: -
j_call: TRBJ1-5
cdr3_nt: TGTGCCAGTAGAAACTCGCCTGCGGGCAATCAGCCCCAGCATTTT
cdr3_aa: CASRNSPAGNQPQHF

clone_size: many
v_call: TRBV11-1
d_call: TRBD1
j_call: TRBJ1-3
cdr3_nt: TGTGCCAGCAGCTTAGGAGGACAGGGGTCTGGAAACACCATATATTTT
cdr3_aa: CASSLGGQGSGNTIYF

clone_size: many
v_call: TRBV28
d_call: -
j_call: TRBJ2-7
cdr3_nt: TGTGCCAGCAGTTCTCCTGGAGGGTTTCACGAGCAGTACTTC
cdr3_aa: CASSSPGGFHEQYF

clone_size: once
v_call: TRBV11-2
d_call: TRBD1
j_call: TRBJ2-7
cdr3_nt: TGTGCCAGCAGCTCTCCTGGACAGGCCATTACGGAGCAGTACTTC
cdr3_aa: CASSSPGQAITEQYF

clone_size: -
v_call: TRBV11-2
d_call: -
j_call: TRBJ2-5
cdr3_nt: TGTGCCAGCAGCTGGGGGGGCGGTGGACAAGAGACCCAGTACTTC
cdr3_aa: CASSWGGGGQETQYF

clone_size: -
v_call: TRBV30
d_call: -
j_call: TRBJ2-7
cdr3_nt: TGTGCCTCTTCGGACCCCTACGAGCAGTACTTC
cdr3_aa: CASSDPYEQYF

clone_size: many
v_call: TRBV4-3
d_call: -
j_call: TRBJ1-2
cdr3_nt: TGCGCCAGCAGTGCAAATGACAGGACTAACTATGGCTACACCTTC
cdr3_aa: CASSANDRTNYGYTF

clone_size: many
v_call: TRBV4-3
d_call: TRBD1
j_call: TRBJ1-3
cdr3_nt: TGCGCCAGCAGCCCGGACAGGGAGAGGAACACCATATATTTT
cdr3_aa: CASSPDRERNTIYF

clone_size: many
v_call: TRBV14
d_call: -
j_call: TRBJ2-3
cdr3_nt: TGTGCCAGCAGCCAAGTCGTTACCGCGGGGTACACAGATACGCAGTATTTT
cdr3_aa: CASSQVVTAGYTDTQYF

clone_size: -
v_call: TRBV5-1
d_call: TRBD1
j_call: TRBJ1-2
cdr3_nt: TGCGCCAGCAGCATAAGGACAGGGGGTGACGGCTACACCTTC
cdr3_aa: CASSIRTGGDGYTF

clone_size: -
v_call: TRBV5-1
d_call: -
j_call: TRBJ2-6
cdr3_nt: TGCGCCAGCAGCTTGGTAGTAGGTGCCAACGTCCTGACTTTC
cdr3_aa: CASSLVVGANVLTF

clone_size: -
v_call: TRBV6-1
d_call: -
j_call: TRBJ1-6
cdr3_nt: TGTGCCAGCACCCTAGGTGGGCAGAGGAATTCACCCCTCCACTTT
cdr3_aa: CASTLGGQRNSPLHF

clone_size: -
v_call: TRBV6-9
d_call: TRBD1
j_call: TRBJ1-1
cdr3_nt: TGTGCCAGCAGTTCCGGGACAGGGTGGTTAGGAGGCCGGCCTGAAGCTTTCTTT
cdr3_aa: CASSSGTGWLGGRPEAFF

clone_size: few
v_call: TRBV2
d_call: -
j_call: TRBJ2-7
cdr3_nt: TGTGCCAGGACTCTCTCCTACGAGCAGTACTTC
cdr3_aa: CARTLSYEQYF

clone_size: many
v_call: TRBV28
d_call: TRBD1
j_call: TRBJ1-5
cdr3_nt: TGTGCCAGCAGTTTACGGAGGGACAGCTCACTCAATCAGCCCCAGCATTTT
cdr3_aa: CASSLRRDSSLNQPQHF

clone_size: medium-sized
v_call: TRBV6-1
d_call: -
j_call: TRBJ1-2
cdr3_nt: TGTGCCAGCAGTGATAGGAATGGTGGCTACACCTTC
cdr3_aa: CASSDRNGGYTF

clone_size: -
v_call: TRBV7-3
d_call: -
j_call: TRBJ2-7
cdr3_nt: TGTGCCAGCAGCCTTACTGGGACCAACATAGACGAGCAGTACTTC
cdr3_aa: CASSLTGTNIDEQYF

clone_size: many
v_call: TRBV5-1
d_call: TRBD1
j_call: TRBJ1-2
cdr3_nt: TGCGCCAGCAGCGAGGACCGGGACAGCTATGGCTACACCTTC
cdr3_aa: CASSEDRDSYGYTF

clone_size: few
v_call: TRBV19
d_call: -
j_call: TRBJ1-6
cdr3_nt: TGTGCCAGTAGATCGGCTTATAATTCACCCCTCCACTTT
cdr3_aa: CASRSAYNSPLHF

clone_size: many
v_call: TRBV18
d_call: -
j_call: TRBJ2-5
cdr3_nt: TGTGCCAGCTCACCACCCGAGATTCGCGAGACCCAGTACTTC
cdr3_aa: CASSPPEIRETQYF

clone_size: -
v_call: TRBV30
d_call: -
j_call: TRBJ1-4
cdr3_nt: TGTGCCTGGATGGCGGGGGTTAATGAAAAACTGTTTTTT
cdr3_aa: CAWMAGVNEKLFF

clone_size: many
v_call: TRBV7-9
d_call: -
j_call: TRBJ2-2
cdr3_nt: TGTGCCAGCAGCTCCCCGGGACACGGGGAGCTGTTTTTT
cdr3_aa: CASSSPGHGELFF

clone_size: many
v_call: TRBV5-6
d_call: -
j_call: TRBJ2-1
cdr3_nt: TGTGCCAGCAGCTGGGGAGGGGGCAATGAGCAGTTCTTC
cdr3_aa: CASSWGGGNEQFF

clone_size: many
v_call: TRBV5-5
d_call: TRBD1
j_call: TRBJ2-5
cdr3_nt: TGTGCCAGCAGCGTGACAGGGACCCAAGAGACCCAGTACTTC
cdr3_aa: CASSVTGTQETQYF

clone_size: -
v_call: TRBV2
d_call: -
j_call: TRBJ2-3
cdr3_nt: TGTGCCAGCAGTGAAATGGGTAGCACAGATACGCAGTATTTT
cdr3_aa: CASSEMGSTDTQYF

clone_size: -
v_call: TRBV25-1
d_call: -
j_call: TRBJ2-5
cdr3_nt: TGTGCCAGCAGTGAATTAACATTCCAAGAGACCCAGTACTTC
cdr3_aa: CASSELTFQETQYF

clone_size: few
v_call: TRBV27
d_call: TRBD2
j_call: TRBJ2-1
cdr3_nt: TGTGCCAGCAGACGGGACATAGGACTAGCGGGAGGAGATAATGAGCAGTTCTTC
cdr3_aa: CASRRDIGLAGGDNEQFF

clone_size: -
v_call: TRBV20-1
d_call: -
j_call: TRBJ1-5
cdr3_nt: TGCAGTGATAGCCGGGACAATCAGCCCCAGCATTTT
cdr3_aa: CSDSRDNQPQHF

clone_size: -
v_call: TRBV7-9
d_call: -
j_call: TRBJ1-1
cdr3_nt: TGTGCCAGCAGCCTTTATATGAACACTGAAGCTTTCTTT
cdr3_aa: CASSLYMNTEAFF

clone_size: -
v_call: TRBV28
d_call: -
j_call: TRBJ2-6
cdr3_nt: TGTGCCAGCATACTAACCTCCTCTGGGTCCAACGTCCTGACTTTC
cdr3_aa: CASILTSSGSNVLTF

clone_size: once
v_call: TRBV18
d_call: -
j_call: TRBJ1-3
cdr3_nt: TGTGCCAGCTCACTAGAAACAGGCTCTGGAAACACCATATATTTT
cdr3_aa: CASSLETGSGNTIYF

clone_size: many
v_call: TRBV7-9
d_call: -
j_call: TRBJ1-2
cdr3_nt: TGTGCCAGCCCCCCCCCCCAGGTACGTGGCTACACCTTC
cdr3_aa: CASPPPQVRGYTF

clone_size: many
v_call: TRBV12-3/TRBV12-4
d_call: -
j_call: TRBJ2-1
cdr3_nt: TGTGCCAGCAGTTTAGCGGGGAGGCCGGACAATGAGCAGTTCTTC
cdr3_aa: CASSLAGRPDNEQFF

clone_size: -
v_call: TRBV11-2
d_call: -
j_call: TRBJ1-1
cdr3_nt: TGTGCCAGCAGCTTATGTGGGTATGAAGCTTTCTTT
cdr3_aa: CASSLCGYEAFF

clone_size: many
v_call: TRBV28
d_call: -
j_call: TRBJ2-5
cdr3_nt: TGTGCCAGCAGTTTGTCCTCCCACGGAGAGACCCAGTACTTC
cdr3_aa: CASSLSSHGETQYF

clone_size: many
v_call: TRBV2
d_call: TRBD1
j_call: TRBJ2-5
cdr3_nt: TGTGCCAGCGTAAACACAGGGGGGGAGACCCAGTACTTC
cdr3_aa: CASVNTGGETQYF

clone_size: many
v_call: TRBV5-4
d_call: -
j_call: TRBJ2-3
cdr3_nt: TGTGCCAGCAGCTCTCCGGGACAAATTCGAGATACGCAGTATTTT
cdr3_aa: CASSSPGQIRDTQYF

clone_size: many
v_call: TRBV20-1
d_call: -
j_call: TRBJ2-1
cdr3_nt: TGCAGTGCACTAATGCCCAGGATCAACAATGAGCAGTTCTTC
cdr3_aa: CSALMPRINNEQFF

clone_size: many
v_call: TRBV20-1
d_call: -
j_call: TRBJ2-5
cdr3_nt: TGCAGTGCTAGCGGGCTGGAGGGAGGAGAGACCCAGTACTTC
cdr3_aa: CSASGLEGGETQYF

clone_size: many
v_call: TRBV12-3/TRBV12-4
d_call: -
j_call: TRBJ1-1
cdr3_nt: TGTGCCAGCAGTTCAACGAACACTGAAGCTTTCTTT
cdr3_aa: CASSSTNTEAFF

clone_size: many
v_call: TRBV28
d_call: -
j_call: TRBJ2-2
cdr3_nt: TGTGCCAGCAGCCTCATCAACCCTCGGACAGTAGGAACCGGGGAGCTGTTTTTT
cdr3_aa: CASSLINPRTVGTGELFF

clone_size: -
v_call: TRBV2
d_call: TRBD2
j_call: TRBJ2-7
cdr3_nt: TGTGCCAGCGTCAAAAATGGGGGGGCCTACGAGCAGTACTTC
cdr3_aa: CASVKNGGAYEQYF

clone_size: -
v_call: TRBV24-1
d_call: -
j_call: TRBJ2-3
cdr3_nt: TGTGCCACCAGTGATTCGGAAGGGGTAGGGAGGACAGTTACGCAGTATTTT
cdr3_aa: CATSDSEGVGRTVTQYF

clone_size: -
v_call: TRBV3-1
d_call: TRBD1
j_call: TRBJ2-5
cdr3_nt: TGTGCAAGCAGCCCCGGGGACAGGGGGCAGGAGACCCAGTACTTC
cdr3_aa: CASSPGDRGQETQYF

clone_size: -
v_call: TRBV18
d_call: TRBD1
j_call: TRBJ1-2
cdr3_nt: TGTGCCAGCTCACCAACACGGTCCGGGACAGGGGGATCTGGCTACACCTTC
cdr3_aa: CASSPTRSGTGGSGYTF

clone_size: many
v_call: TRBV11-2
d_call: -
j_call: TRBJ1-5
cdr3_nt: TGTGCCAGCAGCGGGAGCGTGGCCCAGCCCCAGCATTTT
cdr3_aa: CASSGSVAQPQHF

clone_size: -
v_call: TRBV7-8
d_call: TRBD1
j_call: TRBJ2-7
cdr3_nt: TGTGCCAGCAGCTTAGGGGGACAGGAGTCCTACGAGCAGTACTTC
cdr3_aa: CASSLGGQESYEQYF

clone_size: medium-sized
v_call: TRBV10-3
d_call: -
j_call: TRBJ2-7
cdr3_nt: TGTGCCACGAAGAGCGGATACTACGAGCAGTACTTC
cdr3_aa: CATKSGYYEQYF

clone_size: many
v_call: TRBV28
d_call: TRBD2
j_call: TRBJ2-3
cdr3_nt: TGTGCCAGCAGATCGACTAGCGACGTGGCAGATACGCAGTATTTT
cdr3_aa: CASRSTSDVADTQYF

clone_size: many
v_call: TRBV7-2
d_call: -
j_call: TRBJ2-5
cdr3_nt: TGTGCCAGCAGCTTGGGTAGCTGGAGCGAGACCCAGTACTTC
cdr3_aa: CASSLGSWSETQYF

clone_size: few
v_call: TRBV6-1
d_call: -
j_call: TRBJ1-6
cdr3_nt: TGTGCCAGTTCCAGGGTTCCGTTTTCGGATTCACCCCTCCACTTT
cdr3_aa: CASSRVPFSDSPLHF

clone_size: many
v_call: TRBV20-1
d_call: -
j_call: TRBJ1-1
cdr3_nt: TGCAGTGCTGCAAGCAGGGGATTCACTGAAGCTTTCTTT
cdr3_aa: CSAASRGFTEAFF

clone_size: many
v_call: TRBV11-2
d_call: TRBD2
j_call: TRBJ2-3
cdr3_nt: TGTGCCAGCAGCTTTCCCAGCGGGAGTGGGACAGATACGCAGTATTTT
cdr3_aa: CASSFPSGSGTDTQYF

clone_size: many
v_call: TRBV20-1
d_call: -
j_call: TRBJ1-5
cdr3_nt: TGCAGTGCTGCGCTGCAGGGGTCTGGCAATCAGCCCCAGCATTTT
cdr3_aa: CSAALQGSGNQPQHF